This T cell receptor beta chain was obtained from a study of blood T cell repertoires in COVID-19. The CDR3 is 13 residues long. Germline CDR1 reads MRHNA; CDR2 reads SNTAGT. V was pared by 6 bases and J by 9 bases, with 6 bases of the junction left unmatched. Per the original data handling: Counts of nucleated cells, estimated from reference gene primer amplification, were obtained. Clones were read by immunoSEQ multiplex PCR, and TCRdb kept only the in-frame ones, dropping some. Clone size and the V and J calls come from that table; the DNA yielded D and trimming. Here the sample spans under 300,000 clones, about 88% being singletons.

Source material: peripheral blood. The rearrangement uses TRBV6-4 and TRBJ1-5; 9 bases agree with TRBD1. The sequence was collected from a young man with active or convalescent COVID-19. The CDR3 coding sequence is TGTGCCAGCAGGACGACAGGGGGGTTGCCCCAGCATTTT. As protein: CASRTTGGLPQHF.